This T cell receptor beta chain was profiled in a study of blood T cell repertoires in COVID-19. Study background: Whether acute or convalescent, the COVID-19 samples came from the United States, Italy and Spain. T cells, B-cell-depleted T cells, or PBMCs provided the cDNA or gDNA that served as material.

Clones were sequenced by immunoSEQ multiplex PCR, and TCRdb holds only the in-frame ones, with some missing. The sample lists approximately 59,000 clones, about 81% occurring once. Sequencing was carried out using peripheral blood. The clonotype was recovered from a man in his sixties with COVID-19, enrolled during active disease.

This chain's CDR3 is CASSSAETQYF. Here the CDR3 DNA reads TGTGCCAGCAGTTCCGCGGAGACCCAGTACTTC. The chain couples TRBV12-3 or TRBV12-4 to TRBJ2-5; the D is unclear. V lost 4 bases, J lost 5 bases, and 5 bases lay in between. The CDR3 sequence is 11 residues long.